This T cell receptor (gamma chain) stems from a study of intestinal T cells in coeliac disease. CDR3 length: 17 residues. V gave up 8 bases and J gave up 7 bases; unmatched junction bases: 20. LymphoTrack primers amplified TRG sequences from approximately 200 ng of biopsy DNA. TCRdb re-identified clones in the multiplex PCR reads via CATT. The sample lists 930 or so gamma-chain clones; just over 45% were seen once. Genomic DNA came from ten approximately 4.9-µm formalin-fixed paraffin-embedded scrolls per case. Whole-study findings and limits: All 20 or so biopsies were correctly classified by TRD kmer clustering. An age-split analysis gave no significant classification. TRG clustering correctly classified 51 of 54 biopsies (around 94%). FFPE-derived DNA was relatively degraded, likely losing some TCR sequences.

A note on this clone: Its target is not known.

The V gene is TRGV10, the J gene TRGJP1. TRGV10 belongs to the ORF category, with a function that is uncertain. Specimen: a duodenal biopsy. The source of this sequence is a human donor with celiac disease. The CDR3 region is CAAWDPHSLPLGWFKIF. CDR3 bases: TGTGCTGCGTGGGATCCCCACTCCTTACCACTTGGTTGGTTCAAGATATTT.